These T cell receptor beta chains were read from a single sample in a study of blood T cell repertoires in COVID-19. Profiling relied on immunoSEQ multiplex PCR, and the TCRdb table lists in-frame clones only, not all of them. The sample comprises some 350,000 clones, 90% of which are singletons, and roughly 6.8% rests with the top ten. Sequenced sample: peripheral blood. Every receptor here comes from a man between 18 and 35 years old with active or convalescent COVID-19. Both conserved end residues are part of each CDR3. D genes are given only for firm matches. Part of the rows lack a size; the others show once, few, many or a class for expanded clones.

TRBJ2-7,TRBV7-2,NA,NA,TGTGCCAGCAGCAGACAGGAGGCCTCCTACGAGCAGTACTTC,CASSRQEASYEQYF
TRBJ1-6,TRBV28,NA,few,TGTGCCAGCGCTGGTAACACCCCTGTCAATTCTGGCCTCCACTTT,CASAGNTPVNSGLHF
TRBJ1-5,TRBV4-2,NA,NA,TGTGCCAGCAGCCAAGGCCAGGGTGACGGTGGCAATCAGCCCCAGCATTTT,CASSQGQGDGGNQPQHF
TRBJ1-6,TRBV5-4,TRBD1,NA,TGTGCCAGCAGCACCAGGACAGGCGGAGATAATTCACCCCTCCACTTT,CASSTRTGGDNSPLHF
TRBJ2-7,TRBV27,TRBD1,NA,TGTGCCAGCAGTCCCGGGACAGGGGGATTCGAGCAGTACTTC,CASSPGTGGFEQYF
TRBJ2-1,TRBV5-6,NA,NA,TGTGCCAGCAGCTTCAGGCCCTCCTACAATGAGCAGTTCTTC,CASSFRPSYNEQFF
TRBJ1-3,TRBV3-1/TRBV3-2,NA,NA,TGTGCCAGCAGCCAAGGATCGGCAGGGAGGGGAAACACCATATATTTT,CASSQGSAGRGNTIYF
TRBJ1-2,TRBV15,NA,NA,TGTGCCACCAGCAGCGCGATTACCCTATTCCATGGCTACACCTTC,CATSSAITLFHGYTF
TRBJ1-5,TRBV7-8,NA,few,TGTGCCAGCAGCTTTGGGACATTGAGCAATCAGCCCCAGCATTTT,CASSFGTLSNQPQHF
TRBJ1-5,TRBV6-5,NA,NA,TGTGCCAGCAGCTCAGGGTATGGCAATCAGCCCCAGCATTTT,CASSSGYGNQPQHF
TRBJ1-5,TRBV6-2/TRBV6-3,TRBD1,few,TGTGCCAGCAGTACCTCCAGGGGGCAGTCAAATCAGCCCCAGCATTTT,CASSTSRGQSNQPQHF
TRBJ2-3,TRBV6-2/TRBV6-3,NA,NA,TGTGCCAGCAGTTTGGCAGTCCAAGTCCGAAATACGCAGTATTTT,CASSLAVQVRNTQYF
TRBJ1-1,TRBV19,TRBD1,NA,TGTGCCAGTAGTATAGCGGGGACAGGGACAAAACGAACGGCTTTCTTT,CASSIAGTGTKRTAFF
TRBJ2-7,TRBV2,TRBD2,NA,TGTGCCAGCAGTGTGCAGGGAGGGTCCTACGAGCAGTACTTC,CASSVQGGSYEQYF
TRBJ2-3,TRBV7-2,TRBD2,NA,TGTGCCAGCAGCTTATCAGTTAGCGGGGCCGGCACAGATACGCAGTATTTT,CASSLSVSGAGTDTQYF
TRBJ2-5,TRBV7-2,NA,NA,TGTGCCAGCAGCTTACCTAGGCAGAGGAGAACCCAGTACTTC,CASSLPRQRRTQYF
TRBJ1-2,TRBV6-5,TRBD1,NA,TGTGCCAGCAGTTCCTTGGGACAGGTCTCTGGCTACACCTTC,CASSSLGQVSGYTF
TRBJ1-1,TRBV6-5,NA,few,TGTGCCAGCAGCCAAGGTTGGGGCGGCACTGAAGCTTTCTTT,CASSQGWGGTEAFF
TRBJ2-1,TRBV24-1,NA,NA,TGTGCCACCAGTGACCCAGGGCGGAGACCCTACAATGAGCAGTTCTTC,CATSDPGRRPYNEQFF
TRBJ1-4,TRBV4-1,TRBD1,NA,TGCGCCAGCAGCCAAGATGGGGCAGGGGGGAATGAAAAACTGTTTTTT,CASSQDGAGGNEKLFF
TRBJ2-7,TRBV9,NA,NA,TGTGCCAGCAGCGTAGATCAGGACACCTACGAGCAGTACTTC,CASSVDQDTYEQYF
TRBJ2-7,TRBV14,NA,once,TGTGCCAGCAGCCAATCCCGGTTCTACGAGCAGTACTTC,CASSQSRFYEQYF
TRBJ1-1,TRBV6-7,NA,NA,TGTGCCAGCAACCCAGAAACAGGGCGGACTGAAGCTTTCTTT,CASNPETGRTEAFF
TRBJ1-4,TRBV4-2,NA,NA,TGTGCCAGCAGCCAAGACGGAGGGAGTAATGAAAAACTGTTTTTT,CASSQDGGSNEKLFF
TRBJ2-6,TRBV4-3,TRBD1,NA,TGCGCCAGCAGCCAAGATATCCGGGACAGGTACTTCTCTGGGGCCAACGTCCTGACTTTC,CASSQDIRDRYFSGANVLTF
TRBJ2-1,TRBV28,TRBD2,NA,TGTGCCAGCAACCTGGGACTAGCGGCATACAATGAGCAGTTCTTC,CASNLGLAAYNEQFF
TRBJ2-6,TRBV18,NA,NA,TGTGCCAGCTCACCAAACAGGCCGGGAGCTGGGGCCAACGTGCTGACTTTC,CASSPNRPGAGANVLTF
TRBJ1-1,TRBV7-2,NA,NA,TGTGCCAGCAGCTTAGCCCCAGGGGCGCAAAGCACTGAAGCTTTCTTT,CASSLAPGAQSTEAFF
TRBJ2-1,TRBV24-1,TRBD1,once,TGTGCCACCAGCACACAGGGGGCAGCCTACAATGAGCAGTTCTTC,CATSTQGAAYNEQFF
TRBJ1-2,TRBV19,TRBD1,NA,TGTGCCAGTAGTATCGCGACAGGGGGAAACTATGGCTACACCTTC,CASSIATGGNYGYTF
TRBJ2-3,TRBV18,NA,NA,TGTGCCAGCTCACCCCTGCTCTGGGCTGGCACAGATACGCAGTATTTT,CASSPLLWAGTDTQYF
TRBJ1-5,TRBV9,TRBD1,NA,TGTGCCAGCAGCGCCGGGGCAGGGGGCAGGGGAAGCAATCAGCCCCAGCATTTT,CASSAGAGGRGSNQPQHF
TRBJ1-1,TRBV28,NA,NA,TGTGCCAGCTCCCGCGGGGGGGACACTGAAGCTTTCTTT,CASSRGGDTEAFF
TRBJ2-1,TRBV4-1,NA,NA,TGCGCCAGCAGCGCGGGGGAGCAGTTCTTC,CASSAGEQFF
TRBJ2-7,TRBV11-2,TRBD1,NA,TGTGCCAGCAGCGAAACAGGGGCGGCATACGAGCAGTACTTC,CASSETGAAYEQYF
TRBJ1-2,TRBV7-9,NA,NA,TGTGCCAGCAGCTACAGTAACTATGGCTACACCTTC,CASSYSNYGYTF
TRBJ2-7,TRBV5-6,NA,NA,TGTGCCAGCAGCTTGCGCCCAGGCCGAAGCTCCTACGAGCAGTACTTC,CASSLRPGRSSYEQYF
TRBJ1-3,TRBV7-3,NA,NA,TGTGCCAGCAGCCCACTCCCGCAGGGGTCTGGAAACACCATATATTTT,CASSPLPQGSGNTIYF
TRBJ1-1,TRBV7-3,NA,NA,TGTGCCAGCAGCTCCTTGGGCCTGAACACTGAAGCTTTCTTT,CASSSLGLNTEAFF